This entry features one T cell receptor beta chain sequence. To make TCR beta libraries, researchers used iRepertoire HTBI primers and Arm-PCR of CDR3 regions. TCRdb redid the calling of the multiplex PCR reads with MiXCR, one entry per CDR3 protein. The sample contains over 300,000 distinct CDR3 sequences, about 14% of which appear only once. This specimen comes from a study of regulatory T cells in long-lasting Graves disease. Time point of the sample: newly diagnosed GD, antithyroid drugs for less than 3 months. Extracted PBMC RNA gave rise to the TCR library. The CDR3 covers 13 residues. Between the trimmed V and J ends, which lost 4 bases and 10 bases, there was a span of 11 bases.

V usage is TRBV12-3 or TRBV12-4 and J usage is TRBJ1-6; no reliable D call. This TCR was sampled from a female donor with Graves disease. Source: peripheral blood mononuclear cells (PBMCs), taken at new diagnosis, from a patient treated with antithyroid drugs. CDR3 sequence reads: CASSSGSPSPLHF. The CDR3, as DNA: TGTGCCAGCAGTTCGGGGAGTCCGTCACCCCTCCACTTT.